These 11 T cell receptor beta chains were sequenced from one sample in a study of control samples from healthy donors and cancer patients. The protocol was immunoSEQ multiplex PCR, while the TCRdb copy is restricted to in-frame clones and leaves out a portion. The sample holds approximately 100,000 clones, about nine tenths seen once. What was sequenced was blood. The receptors here all came from a woman between 18 and 30 years old in good health.

The chain is built from TRBV7-3 and TRBJ2-1, with 8 bases fitting TRBD2. The CDR3 runs to 12 residues. Germline CDR1 SGHTA, CDR2 FQGTGA. The ends lost 10 bases at V and 3 bases at J; junction bases unmatched: 2. CDR3 sequence (DNA): TGTGCCACGACTAGCGACTACAATGAGCAGTTCTTC. Translating it yields CATTSDYNEQFF.

J is TRBJ1-3 and V is TRBV27; 8 bases align to TRBD1. The germline V gene encodes CDR1 MNHEY and CDR2 SMNVEV (reference sequence). This CDR3 has 15 amino acids. Losses at the gene ends were 5 bases for V and 2 bases for J; bases not matched to a gene: 5. This CDR3 reads CASSITTGAGNTIYF. CDR3 nucleotide sequence: TGTGCCAGCAGTATAACGACAGGGGCTGGAAACACCATATATTTT.

The genes are TRBV6-5 and TRBJ2-6; tentative D call: TRBD1 (6 bases). CDR1 and CDR2 (germline): MNHEY, SVGAGI. There are 15 residues in the CDR3. V was clipped by 6 bases and J by 0 bases, with 9 bases between them. The CDR3 here is CASRPQGSGANVLTF. The CDR3 DNA sequence: TGTGCCAGCAGACCACAGGGCTCTGGGGCCAACGTCCTGACTTTC.

The J gene is TRBJ1-2, the V gene TRBV7-3; 8 nucleotides match TRBD1. This CDR3 is 14 amino acids long. V shed 5 bases and J 5 bases; nucleotides not matched to a gene: 7. Germline loops: CDR1 SGHTA, CDR2 FQGTGA. CDR3 loop: CASSPDGQGYGYTF. In DNA form, the CDR3 reads TGTGCCAGCAGCCCAGACGGACAGGGATATGGCTACACCTTC.

The V and J genes are TRBV19 and TRBJ1-6; the D gene is possibly TRBD1 (6 bases). The length of the CDR3 is 13 residues. Germline lookup yields CDR1 LNHDA and CDR2 SQIVND (reference sequence). V was clipped by 6 bases and J by 9 bases, with 12 bases between them. CDR3 sequence: CASRAGAVSPLHF. CDR3 nucleotides: TGTGCCAGTAGAGCAGGGGCGGTTTCACCCCTCCACTTT.

The chain employs TRBV12-5 and TRBJ1-5, with D maybe TRBD1 (5 bases). The CDR3 runs to 17 residues. Germline V gives CDR1 LGHNT, CDR2 FRNRAP. Trimming stripped 0 bases from V and 1 base from J, with 13 bases between. The CDR3 bases are TGTGCTAGTGGTTTGGTGGATCGCAGGGAGAGCAATCAGCCCCAGCATTTT. Amino acid sequence: CASGLVDRRESNQPQHF.

As DNA, the CDR3 is TGTGCCAGCAGCTTAGCGAGCTCTGGAAACACCATATATTTT. It specifies CASSLASSGNTIYF. The chain couples TRBV7-8 to TRBJ1-3; D unclear. The V end was cut by 0 bases, the J end by 0 bases, with 3 bases between. The germline CDR1 and CDR2 sequences are SGHVS and FQNEAQ. The CDR3 loop spans 14 amino acids.

This rearrangement joins TRBV29-1 to TRBJ1-1, with 10 bases that match TRBD1. The CDR3 covers 18 residues. CDR1 SQVTM and CDR2 ANQGSEA come from the germline V gene. The trim removed 5 bases at V and 4 bases at J, leaving 19 bases unmatched. CDR3 bases: TGCAGCGTTCTATCCGGGACAGGGGCTTTGGGCGGCGGCACTGAAGCTTTCTTT. Its translation: CSVLSGTGALGGGTEAFF.

The rearrangement links TRBV20-1 to TRBJ1-1; D not resolved. With 0 bases removed from V and 3 bases from J, the gap between germline ends came to 2 bases. CDR3 length: 11 residues. The V gene's germline CDR1 is DFQATT and CDR2 SNEGSKA (reference sequence). The CDR3 DNA reads as TGCAGTGCTAGAGAGGACACTGAAGCTTTCTTT. Amino acid sequence: CSAREDTEAFF.

The V call is TRBV5-4, the J call TRBJ2-3; 8 nucleotides line up with TRBD2. The CDR3 sequence is 14 residues long. The germline V gene encodes CDR1 SGHNT and CDR2 YYREEE (reference sequence). V was clipped by 5 bases and J by 2 bases; unmatched bases: 4. The CDR3 coding sequence is TGTGCCAGCAGGAGCGGGGGAGCCACAGATACGCAGTATTTT. This encodes CASRSGGATDTQYF.

The CDR3 loop is CASSEEDRSSYEQYF. The CDR3 DNA reads as TGTGCCAGCAGTGAAGAGGACAGGAGTTCCTACGAGCAGTACTTC. The chain employs TRBV6-1 and TRBJ2-7, with 7 bases fitting TRBD1. The V segment lost 1 base and the J segment 1 base; nucleotides outside the gene matches: 4. The CDR3 has 15 amino acids. CDR1 and CDR2 (germline): MNHNS, SASEGT.